Listed below are T cell receptor beta chains from one sample, sequenced in a study of blood T cell repertoires in COVID-19. TCRdb's copy holds only in-frame clones and misses some; the assay was immunoSEQ multiplex PCR. The sample carries about 250,000 clones, about 89% recorded once. Sequenced: peripheral blood. The origin of the receptors is a woman aged 55 to 70 who had recovered from COVID-19. Each CDR3 is given with its conserved first and last residue. The D gene is left open where the match is weak. Size tells how often a clone was seen (once, few, many) or the class of an expanded clone, and some rows leave it out.

TGTGCCAGCAGTTTCAACAGGGCCACTGAAGCTTTCTTT | CASSFNRATEAFF | TRBV7-3 | 13 | TRBJ1-1 | NA | NA
TGTGCCAGCAGCTTAGCCGGAATGGGCAGTGAAGCTTTCTTT | CASSLAGMGSEAFF | TRBV13 | 14 | TRBJ1-1 | NA | NA
TGCGCCAGCAGTGAGTACTCGAACTATGGCTACACCTTC | CASSEYSNYGYTF | TRBV10-2 | 13 | TRBJ1-2 | NA | NA
TGTGCCAGCAGTCGACGGGACAGGGTCGTATCCGAGCAGTACTTC | CASSRRDRVVSEQYF | TRBV3-1/TRBV3-2 | 15 | TRBJ2-7 | TRBD1 | NA
TGTGCCACCAGCAGAGATCACCCTACATGGGGCTTAAATGAAAAACTGTTTTTT | CATSRDHPTWGLNEKLFF | TRBV15 | 18 | TRBJ1-4 | NA | NA
TGTGCCAGCAGTCTAAACGATCAGCCCCAGCATTTT | CASSLNDQPQHF | TRBV12-3/TRBV12-4 | 12 | TRBJ1-5 | NA | once
TGTGCCAGCAGTGAAGGGAGAAATAATTCACCCCTCCACTTT | CASSEGRNNSPLHF | TRBV2 | 14 | TRBJ1-6 | NA | NA
TGTGCCAGCAGTGAGGAGCTCTACAATGAGCAGTTCTTC | CASSEELYNEQFF | TRBV2 | 13 | TRBJ2-1 | NA | NA
TGTGCCAGCAGACCCAACACAGGATTCGAGCAGTACTTC | CASRPNTGFEQYF | TRBV6-5 | 13 | TRBJ2-7 | NA | once
TGCAGCGTAGGACAGGGTTCAATCAGCGAGCAGTACTTC | CSVGQGSISEQYF | TRBV29-1 | 13 | TRBJ2-7 | TRBD1 | NA
TGTGCCAGCGCGGCCCACATCCCAGACATTCAGTACTTC | CASAAHIPDIQYF | TRBV9 | 13 | TRBJ2-4 | NA | NA
TGTGCCAGCAGCTTTCGGAGGAATTCACCCCTCCACTTT | CASSFRRNSPLHF | TRBV11-3 | 13 | TRBJ1-6 | NA | NA
TGTGCCAGCAGCCCTACCTCGGGAGCCACTGAAGCTTTCTTT | CASSPTSGATEAFF | TRBV7-9 | 14 | TRBJ1-1 | NA | few
TGTGCCAGCAGCTCCCTGGAGGCAGGGGTCAAGTTAGAGACCCAGTACTTC | CASSSLEAGVKLETQYF | TRBV13 | 17 | TRBJ2-5 | NA | NA
TGTGCCAGCAGCTACGGGGCAACTAATGAAAAACTGTTTTTT | CASSYGATNEKLFF | TRBV7-9 | 14 | TRBJ1-4 | NA | NA
TGCGCCAGCAGCCCCGCATGGGACTCAACTAATGAAAAACTGTTTTTT | CASSPAWDSTNEKLFF | TRBV5-1 | 16 | TRBJ1-4 | NA | NA
TGTGCCAGCAATCGCGACGGACAGGGTTTTGGCTACACCTTC | CASNRDGQGFGYTF | TRBV2 | 14 | TRBJ1-2 | TRBD1 | once
TGTGCCAGCAGCCAAGATCTAGGGAACACTGAAGCTTTCTTT | CASSQDLGNTEAFF | TRBV14 | 14 | TRBJ1-1 | NA | NA
TGTGCCACCAGCAGAGAGGGCAGGGCTGGAAACACCATATATTTT | CATSREGRAGNTIYF | TRBV15 | 15 | TRBJ1-3 | NA | NA
TGTGCCAGCTCACCATACACAGGGACGGCCTACGAGCAGTACTTC | CASSPYTGTAYEQYF | TRBV18 | 15 | TRBJ2-7 | NA | few
TGTGCCAGTAGTATCGGGACAGGGGTGTATTCTGAAGCTTTCTTT | CASSIGTGVYSEAFF | TRBV19 | 15 | TRBJ1-1 | TRBD1 | few
TGCGCCAGCAGCCGACTGAAGAACACTGAAGCTTTCTTT | CASSRLKNTEAFF | TRBV4-3 | 13 | TRBJ1-1 | NA | NA
TGTGCCAGTTCGGGGAGCAATCAGCCCCAGCATTTT | CASSGSNQPQHF | TRBV19 | 12 | TRBJ1-5 | NA | once
TGTGCCAGTATATCAGGGGGCAGGGGAGAAAAACTGTTTTTT | CASISGGRGEKLFF | TRBV28 | 14 | TRBJ1-4 | TRBD1 | NA
TGTGCCAGCAGCGCCAGAGGGGCAGGGGGTATCTACGAGCAGTACTTC | CASSARGAGGIYEQYF | TRBV27 | 16 | TRBJ2-7 | TRBD1 | NA
TGCGCCAGCAGCAAGGGACTAGCGGGGATCTACGAGCAGTACTTC | CASSKGLAGIYEQYF | TRBV5-1 | 15 | TRBJ2-7 | TRBD2 | NA
TGTGCCAGCAGCACCCGTTGGGACAGACGGATGAACACTGAAGCTTTCTTT | CASSTRWDRRMNTEAFF | TRBV5-6 | 17 | TRBJ1-1 | TRBD1 | NA
TGTGCCAGTAGTAACAGGGTAACCAATGAAAAACTGTTTTTT | CASSNRVTNEKLFF | TRBV19 | 14 | TRBJ1-4 | NA | NA
TGTGCCAGCAGGAGCGGAGATACGCAGTATTTT | CASRSGDTQYF | TRBV2 | 11 | TRBJ2-3 | NA | NA
TGCGCCAGCAGCCCCGTTCAGTCCTATGGCTACACCTTC | CASSPVQSYGYTF | TRBV5-1 | 13 | TRBJ1-2 | NA | NA
TGTGCCAGCAGCTTGGCCGGGACAGGGAGCACAGATACGCAGTATTTT | CASSLAGTGSTDTQYF | TRBV5-4 | 16 | TRBJ2-3 | TRBD1 | NA
TGTGCCAGCAGCAGGACAAGACATCAGCCCCAGCATTTT | CASSRTRHQPQHF | TRBV12-3/TRBV12-4 | 13 | TRBJ1-5 | NA | NA
TGTGCCAGCAGCCATGGGGGAGGAGGTGAAAAACTGTTTTTT | CASSHGGGGEKLFF | TRBV3-1/TRBV3-2 | 14 | TRBJ1-4 | NA | NA
TGCAGTGCTAGTGGGGGGCCGAGCTCCTACAATGAGCAGTTCTTC | CSASGGPSSYNEQFF | TRBV20-1 | 15 | TRBJ2-1 | NA | NA
TGTGCCAGCAGTTCACCAGGGGAGTCTATAGCTGCTGGCTACACCTTC | CASSSPGESIAAGYTF | TRBV28 | 16 | TRBJ1-2 | NA | NA
TGCGCCAGCAGCTTGAGTGGCTTGGGACAGGGGGTGATGGGCTACACCTTC | CASSLSGLGQGVMGYTF | TRBV5-1 | 17 | TRBJ1-2 | TRBD1 | NA
TGTGCCATCAGTGCTTTGGACACTTACAATGAGCAGTTCTTC | CAISALDTYNEQFF | TRBV10-3 | 14 | TRBJ2-1 | NA | NA
TGTGCCAGCAGCCCTCCGACCGGGACAGGGGCTATCTATGGCTACACCTTC | CASSPPTGTGAIYGYTF | TRBV7-2 | 17 | TRBJ1-2 | TRBD1 | NA
TGTGCCAGCAGCCAAGATCGGAGGAGAAGCTCCTACAATGAGCAGTTCTTC | CASSQDRRRSSYNEQFF | TRBV3-1/TRBV3-2 | 17 | TRBJ2-1 | NA | NA
TGCAGCGTTGAAGGGGACAGACGGGGGTTTCTCTACGAGCAGTACTTC | CSVEGDRRGFLYEQYF | TRBV29-1 | 16 | TRBJ2-7 | NA | NA